A single sample gave rise to the 20 T cell receptor beta chains below, sequenced in a study of blood T cell repertoires in COVID-19 (dated by TCRdb to 2018 to 2021). Library preparation used the immunoSEQ multiplex PCR assay. TCRdb took over this immuneACCESS table, retaining in-frame rearrangements with V and J assigned. Such tables are incomplete; in checked studies, under half of the missing clones stem from an unresolved V gene, and the remainder is unexplained. This sample comprises about 380,000 clones, almost 90% of them detected only once. The top ten hold 6.5% to 8% of the sample. Sequenced sample: peripheral blood. These receptor sequences come from a man aged 18 to 35 with active or convalescent COVID-19.

The rearrangement links TRBV7-9 to TRBJ1-4; 7 positions agree with TRBD1. In germline, CDR1 is SEHNR, CDR2 FQNEAQ (reference sequence). The trim removed 6 bases at V and 6 bases at J, leaving 7 bases unmatched. The CDR3 covers 14 residues. CDR3 amino acids: CASRPGQWDEKLFF. The CDR3 DNA reads as TGTGCCAGCAGGCCGGGACAGTGGGATGAAAAACTGTTTTTT.

V is TRBV6-5 and J is TRBJ2-3; D might be TRBD2 (6 bases). Germline V gene sequence: CDR1 MNHEY, CDR2 SVGAGI. The CDR3 contains 16 residues. Trimming took off 1 base at V and 3 bases at J, with 14 bases between the two ends. The CDR3 loop is CASSYFFGGDTDTQYF. The CDR3 DNA reads TGTGCCAGCAGTTACTTTTTCGGCGGGGATACAGATACGCAGTATTTT.

This chain connects TRBV7-3 to TRBJ2-2, with D maybe TRBD2 (5 bases). Trimming removed 1 base from V and 4 bases from J, with 16 bases in between. The CDR3 extends over 17 amino acids. Per the germline V gene, CDR1 is SGHTA and CDR2 is FQGTGA. CDR3 bases: TGTGCCAGCAGCTTAAGCCTAGCAGATTGGGGCACCGGGGAGCTGTTTTTT. Protein product: CASSLSLADWGTGELFF.

The chain combines TRBV5-1 with TRBJ2-2, with TRBD2 matching over 8 bases. The V gene end was trimmed by 2 bases and the J gene end by 6 bases; junction bases not matched to a gene: 6. The CDR3 runs to 15 residues. Germline-derived CDR1 and CDR2 are SGHRS and YFSETQ. The CDR3 sequence: CASSLRTSPAGELFF. The CDR3, as DNA: TGCGCCAGCAGCTTAAGGACTAGCCCCGCCGGGGAGCTGTTTTTT.

The chain couples TRBV28 to TRBJ1-1; no reliable D call. Germline lookup yields CDR1 MDHEN and CDR2 SYDVKM. Trimming removed 3 bases at V and 3 bases at J, with 11 bases between. The CDR3 runs to 14 residues. The CDR3 spells CASSFGGPDTEAFF. The CDR3, as DNA: TGTGCCAGCAGTTTTGGAGGGCCGGACACTGAAGCTTTCTTT. Supplemented by reference TRBV28 and TRBJ1-1, the full variable domain reads DVKVTQSSRYLVKRTGEKVFLECVQDMDHENMFWYRQDPGLGLRLIYFSYDVKMKEKGDIPEGYSVSREKKERFSLILESASTNQTSMYLCASSFGGPDTEAFFGQGTRLTVV.

The J gene is TRBJ2-7, the V gene TRBV4-3; 7 bases fit TRBD2. Germline CDR1 is LGHNA and CDR2 is YSLEER. This CDR3 has 14 residues. V lost 0 bases to trimming and J lost 2 bases; unmatched junction nucleotides: 1. As DNA, the CDR3 is TGCGCCAGCAGCCAAGATGGGGGGGCCTACGAGCAGTACTTC. This translates into CASSQDGGAYEQYF.

The genes are TRBV27 and TRBJ2-1; D perhaps matches TRBD1 (6 bases). V lost 5 bases and J lost 2, with 13 bases in between. Germline V gene lookup returns CDR1 MNHEY and CDR2 SMNVEV (reference sequence). CDR3 length: 15 residues. This CDR3 reads CASSKLGGPYNEQFF. The CDR3 nucleotides are TGTGCCAGCAGTAAACTAGGGGGTCCCTACAATGAGCAGTTCTTC.

The rearrangement uses TRBV7-3 and TRBJ2-1, with 9 nucleotides matching TRBD1. The CDR3 covers 16 residues. Germline-derived CDR1 and CDR2 are SGHTA and FQGTGA. Unmatched junction bases numbered 6, after V lost 4 bases and J lost 2 bases. DNA of the CDR3: TGTGCCAGCAGCTCGGGACAGGGTAATACCTACAATGAGCAGTTCTTC. Its translation: CASSSGQGNTYNEQFF.

This clone was recorded a few times. The chain has TRBV4-2 and TRBJ1-1, with D maybe TRBD1 (6 bases). Trimming shortened V by 0 bases and J by 1 base, and 12 bases separated the two germline ends. Germline V gene lookup returns CDR1 LGHNA and CDR2 YNFKEQ. The CDR3 length is 16 residues. Here the CDR3 DNA reads TGTGCCAGCAGCCAAGATACAGGGAATCCGAACACTGAAGCTTTCTTT. Encoded protein: CASSQDTGNPNTEAFF.

V and J are TRBV27 and TRBJ2-1, with 9 bases identical to TRBD2. Per germline, CDR1 MNHEY and CDR2 SMNVEV (reference sequence). Trimming removed 6 bases from V and 10 bases from J; junction bases left unmatched: 10. The CDR3 extends over 14 amino acids. The CDR3 is CASRERGVGREQFF. The CDR3 nucleotides read TGTGCCAGCAGGGAGCGGGGGGTGGGGCGAGAGCAGTTCTTC.

The V gene is TRBV7-8, the J gene TRBJ2-7, with a possible D match to TRBD1 (6 bases). This CDR3 is built from 15 residues. V lost 2 bases to trimming and J lost 4 bases, with 15 bases between them. The germline CDR1 and CDR2 sequences are SGHVS and FQNEAQ. The CDR3 DNA follows: TGTGCCAGCAGCTTAAGTCAGGGGCTCTCTTACGAGCAGTACTTC. This codes for CASSLSQGLSYEQYF.

This clone was seen a handful of times. The chain employs TRBV27 and TRBJ2-7, with 7 bases identical to TRBD1. CDR1 and CDR2 (germline): MNHEY, SMNVEV (reference sequence). CDR3 length equals 14 residues. J gave up 6 bases and V 2 bases, and 7 bases lay outside the gene matches. CDR3 sequence reads: CASSLVTGVSEQYF. For the CDR3, the DNA is TGTGCCAGCAGTTTAGTTACAGGGGTAAGCGAGCAGTACTTC.

The chain has TRBV3-1 (or the pseudogene TRBV3-2) and TRBJ1-2; tentative D call: TRBD1 (5 bases). The CDR3 consists of 13 residues. Trimming removed 3 bases at V and 8 bases at J, with 13 bases between. Germline V gene data show CDR1 as LGHDT and CDR2 as YNNKEL (reference sequence). The CDR3 sequence is CASSHGLQGGYTF. Written as DNA, the CDR3 is TGTGCCAGCAGCCATGGGCTCCAGGGAGGCTACACCTTC.

The genes are TRBV5-6 and TRBJ2-3; D is unresolved. The V and J ends lost 0 bases and 3 bases respectively, with 8 bases between them. CDR1 and CDR2 from the germline V gene are SGHDT and YYEEEE. This CDR3 has 14 amino acids. This chain's CDR3 is CASSLAVGTDTQYF. DNA for the CDR3: TGTGCCAGCAGCTTGGCCGTCGGTACAGATACGCAGTATTTT.

The genes are TRBV7-3 and TRBJ1-2, with TRBD1 matching over 7 bases. This CDR3 contains 13 residues. The germline V gene encodes CDR1 SGHTA and CDR2 FQGTGA. The V gene end was trimmed by 5 bases and the J gene end by 6 bases; junction bases not matched to a gene: 6. The DNA of the CDR3 is TGTGCCAGCAGCCCCTCCGGGACAGATGGCTACACCTTC. Encoded protein: CASSPSGTDGYTF. Full variable domain (outside the CDR3, taken from reference TRBV7-3 and TRBJ1-2): GAGVSQTPSNKVTEKGKYVELRCDPISGHTALYWYRQSLGQGPEFLIYFQGTGAADDSGLPNDRFFAVRPEGSVSTLKIQRTERGDSAVYLCASSPSGTDGYTFGSGTRLTVV.

This chain joins TRBV19 and TRBJ1-2, with D maybe TRBD1 (5 bases). The V gene lost 10 bases and the J gene lost 6 bases, with 12 bases spanning the gap. The CDR3 runs 11 residues. Per germline, CDR1 LNHDA and CDR2 SQIVND (reference sequence). The CDR3 loop reads CAIAQQDGYTF. CDR3 bases: TGTGCCATCGCTCAACAGGATGGCTACACCTTC. Combining the CDR3 with reference TRBV19 and TRBJ1-2 gives the whole variable domain DGGITQSPKYLFRKEGQNVTLSCEQNLNHDAMYWYRQDPGQGLRLIYYSQIVNDFQKGDIAEGYSVSREKKESFPLTVTSAQKNPTAFYLCAIAQQDGYTFGSGTRLTVV.

This clone was observed a single time. The chain uses TRBV2 and TRBJ1-1, with TRBD1 matching over 7 bases. The CDR3 consists of 14 residues. Germline V gene sequence: CDR1 SNHLY, CDR2 FYNNEI. J was trimmed by 5 bases and V by 1 base; bases with no gene match: 4. CDR3 sequence reads: CASSEGQGYTEAFF. CDR3 nucleotides: TGTGCCAGCAGTGAAGGACAGGGATATACTGAAGCTTTCTTT.

This sequence joins TRBV7-2 and TRBJ1-2; D unclear. This CDR3 region has 13 residues. The V end was cut by 2 bases, the J end by 6 bases, with 10 bases between. The germline V gene encodes CDR1 SGHTA and CDR2 FQGNSA. CDR3 nucleotides: TGTGCCAGCAGCTTAAGAGGCACCAATGGCTACACCTTC. Its translation: CASSLRGTNGYTF.

This clone has just a few counts. The chain links TRBV27 to TRBJ1-5, with a possible D match to TRBD1 (5 bases). Germline values: CDR1 MNHEY, CDR2 SMNVEV (reference sequence). CDR3 length: 15 residues. The V and J ends lost 3 bases and 6 bases respectively, with 15 bases between them. CDR3 sequence (DNA): TGTGCCAGCAGTTTGGGCGGGGCCTTTGGTCAGCCCCAGCATTTT. It is translated as CASSLGGAFGQPQHF.

The chain recombines TRBV7-8 with TRBJ2-7, with a possible D match to TRBD2 (5 bases). Between the trimmed V and J ends, which lost 0 bases and 7 bases, there was a span of 16 bases. Per the germline V gene, CDR1 is SGHVS and CDR2 is FQNEAQ. The CDR3 covers 15 residues. CDR3 DNA: TGTGCCAGCAGCTTAGCGTTGTACGGGGTGGGGGAGCAGTACTTC. This translates into CASSLALYGVGEQYF.